The 23 T cell receptor beta chains listed next were all sequenced from one sample in a study of blood T cell repertoires in COVID-19 (dated by TCRdb to the early 2020s). Library preparation was by the immunoSEQ multiplex PCR assay. Imported from immuneACCESS, the table was reduced by TCRdb to in-frame sequences with V and J called. These copies leave out some clones; in studies compared against another copy, an unresolved V gene accounts for under half, and the cause of the remainder is not known. For this sample there are 250,000 or so clones; about 89% appear just once. The ten most abundant clones make up approximately 9% of the sample. The material sequenced was peripheral blood. The receptors here all came from a man aged 40-50 years with active or convalescent COVID-19.

This clone is a singleton in its sample. CDR3 sequence (DNA): TGTGCCATCAGTGAGGGCGGGGGGAACACCGGGGAGCTGTTTTTT. Its protein is CAISEGGGNTGELFF. The genes are TRBV10-3 and TRBJ2-2; 7 nucleotides line up with TRBD2. CDR1 and CDR2 from the germline V gene are ENHRY and SYGVKD. The CDR3 runs 15 residues. The ends lost 2 bases at V and 1 base at J; junction bases unmatched: 1.

V is TRBV5-6 and J is TRBJ2-1, with D possibly being TRBD1 (6 bases). The germline CDR1 and CDR2 sequences are SGHDT and YYEEEE. CDR3 length: 16 amino acids. Trimming took off 1 base at V and 5 bases at J, with 16 bases between the two ends. The CDR3 reads CASSLRVGASNNEQFF. CDR3 bases: TGTGCCAGCAGCTTGAGGGTGGGGGCCTCTAACAATGAGCAGTTCTTC. The full variable domain, its missing parts supplied by reference TRBV5-6 and TRBJ2-1, is DAGVTQSPTHLIKTRGQQVTLRCSPKSGHDTVSWYQQALGQGPQFIFQYYEEEERQRGNFPDRFSGHQFPNYSSELNVNALLLGDSALYLCASSLRVGASNNEQFFGPGTRLTVL.

V and J are TRBV4-1 and TRBJ2-7; TRBD1 aligns across 9 bases. In germline, CDR1 is MGHRA, CDR2 YSYEKL. The junction had 8 bases not matched to a gene; V was cut back by 4 bases and J by 4 bases. This CDR3 contains 15 residues. As DNA, the CDR3 is TGCGCCAGCAGCCTCGGACAGGGGTTTCAGTACGAGCAGTACTTC. Protein product: CASSLGQGFQYEQYF.

The V call is TRBV7-3, the J call TRBJ1-1, with 7 bases fitting TRBD1. CDR1 and CDR2 from the germline V gene are SGHTA and FQGTGA. There are 14 residues in the CDR3. V was pared by 5 bases and J by 6 bases, with 9 bases of the junction left unmatched. CDR3: CASSPGGGLAEAFF. Here the CDR3 DNA reads TGTGCCAGCAGCCCGGGAGGGGGCCTCGCTGAAGCTTTCTTT.

This clone has more than one count but fewer than ten. The V and J genes are TRBV15 and TRBJ2-1; 10 positions agree with TRBD1. The germline CDR1 and CDR2 sequences are LNHNV and YYDKDF (reference sequence). Germline trimming cut 5 bases from V and 5 bases from J; bases unmatched to any gene: 3. The CDR3 runs to 14 residues. The CDR3 nucleotides are TGTGCCACCAGCTTGGGGACAGGGGACAATGAGCAGTTCTTC. The encoded protein is CATSLGTGDNEQFF. Together with reference TRBV15 and TRBJ2-1, the CDR3 gives the full variable domain: DAMVIQNPRYQVTQFGKPVTLSCSQTLNHNVMYWYQQKSSQAPKLLFHYYDKDFNNEADTPDNFQSRRPNTSFCFLDIRSPGLGDTAMYLCATSLGTGDNEQFFGPGTRLTVL.

CDR3 sequence reads: CSVAAGSLGYTF. As DNA, the CDR3 is TGCAGCGTGGCGGCGGGGAGTCTGGGCTACACCTTC. The rearrangement uses TRBV29-1 and TRBJ1-2; D unresolved. Germline lookup yields CDR1 SQVTM and CDR2 ANQGSEA. The CDR3 sequence is 12 residues long. Trimming took off 6 bases at V and 8 bases at J, with 16 bases between the two ends.

This clone appeared once. The chain recombines TRBV3-1 (or the pseudogene TRBV3-2) with TRBJ2-5, with TRBD1 identical over 8 bases. V lost 4 bases, J lost 5 bases, and 6 bases stayed unmatched. This CDR3 is built from 14 residues. Looked up from germline, CDR1 is LGHDT and CDR2 is YNNKEL (reference sequence). CDR3 region: CASSLRRDRETQYF. The CDR3 region has the DNA TGTGCCAGCAGCCTCCGCCGGGACAGGGAGACCCAGTACTTC.

CDR3 in amino acids: CASTALVSGEAFF. The CDR3 DNA is TGTGCCAGCACCGCCCTAGTGTCGGGGGAAGCTTTCTTT. J is TRBJ1-1 and V is TRBV27; no clear D. CDR1 and CDR2 from the germline V gene are MNHEY and SMNVEV (reference sequence). The CDR3 has 13 amino acids. Trimming took 7 bases from V and 8 from J, leaving 17 bases between them.

CDR3 sequence: CASRRTQGSYGYTF. In DNA form, the CDR3 reads TGTGCCAGCAGGCGGACCCAGGGAAGCTATGGCTACACCTTC. The chain is built from TRBV6-5 and TRBJ1-2; weak D call: TRBD1 (5 bases). Germline V CDR1 and CDR2: MNHEY, SVGAGI. Trimming left V 6 bases short and J 4 bases short, with 15 bases between. The CDR3 runs 14 residues.

This clone was detected once. The gene calls are TRBV7-3 and TRBJ1-6; 12 nucleotides align to TRBD1. Germline lookup yields CDR1 SGHTA and CDR2 FQGTGA. The CDR3 runs to 17 residues. With 1 base clipped from V and 7 bases from J, the junction kept 5 bases outside the gene matches. Here the CDR3 DNA reads TGTGCCAGCAGCTTAATGGGACAGGGGGCCCAAAATTCACCCCTCCACTTT. It yields the protein CASSLMGQGAQNSPLHF.

The chain recombines TRBV11-3 with TRBJ1-1, with D possibly matching TRBD1 (6 bases). CDR1 is SGHNT and CDR2 is YENEEA in the germline V gene. There are 14 residues in the CDR3. V shed 5 bases and J shed 3 bases, with 13 bases lying between them. The chain's CDR3 is CASSRTESYTEAFF. The CDR3 nucleotides read TGTGCCAGCAGCCGGACAGAGTCCTACACTGAAGCTTTCTTT.

This rearrangement joins TRBV6-5 to TRBJ1-1, with a possible D match to TRBD1 (5 bases). Germline CDR1 is MNHEY and CDR2 is SVGAGI. Trimming cost V 2 bases and J 0 bases, with 10 bases left between them. The CDR3 has 15 residues. This chain's CDR3 is CASSYGAVVNTEAFF. The CDR3 DNA sequence: TGTGCCAGCAGTTACGGGGCAGTGGTGAACACTGAAGCTTTCTTT.

This clone has a single count. The CDR3 loop is CASSSLGSYEQYF. The CDR3 nucleotides are TGTGCCAGCAGTTCTCTCGGGTCGTACGAGCAGTACTTC. The chain has TRBV28 and TRBJ2-7; D is unclear. The V gene lost 4 bases and the J gene lost 4 bases, with 11 bases spanning the gap. This CDR3 comprises 13 residues. Looked up from germline, CDR1 is MDHEN and CDR2 is SYDVKM.

The chain couples TRBV9 to TRBJ1-2; no firm D call. The germline V gene has CDR1 SGDLS and CDR2 YYNGEE. V was pared by 3 bases and J by 6 bases, with 18 bases between. The CDR3 totals 15 residues. The CDR3 spells CASSGRIAQRNGYTF. Written as DNA, the CDR3 is TGTGCCAGCAGCGGAAGAATCGCACAGAGAAATGGCTACACCTTC.

This chain connects TRBV9 to TRBJ1-2, with 10 bases matching TRBD1. The junction had 4 bases not matched to a gene; V was cut back by 2 bases and J by 6 bases. The CDR3 totals 14 residues. CDR1 is SGDLS and CDR2 is YYNGEE in the germline V gene. The CDR3 DNA is TGTGCCAGCAGCGTGGGGACAGGGGTGGATGGCTACACCTTC. It encodes CASSVGTGVDGYTF.

Here the CDR3 DNA reads TGTGCCACCTCGGACAGGGGTAGTAGGTCCGGCACAGATACGCAGTATTTT. Translating it yields CATSDRGSRSGTDTQYF. The chain links TRBV24-1 to TRBJ2-3; 9 bases align to TRBD1. The CDR3 sequence is 17 residues long. Losses at the gene ends were 9 bases for V and 1 base for J; bases not matched to a gene: 13. Looked up from germline, CDR1 is KGHDR and CDR2 is SFDVKD.

The V and J genes are TRBV4-2 and TRBJ2-7; TRBD2 aligns across 9 bases. V trimming: 4 bases; J trimming: 6 bases; junction bases outside the gene matches: 7. The length of the CDR3 is 14 residues. Per germline, CDR1 LGHNA and CDR2 YNFKEQ. This chain's CDR3 is CASSPAGGRGEQYF. The CDR3 coding sequence is TGTGCCAGCAGCCCAGCGGGAGGTAGGGGCGAGCAGTACTTC.

This chain connects TRBV6-5 to TRBJ2-3; possible D gene TRBD2, 5 bases. Trimming took off 7 bases at V and 2 bases at J, with 16 bases between the two ends. The germline V gene encodes CDR1 MNHEY and CDR2 SVGAGI. The CDR3 runs 15 residues. The CDR3 loop is CASNPGWTATDTQYF. CDR3 in DNA: TGTGCCAGCAATCCTGGTTGGACTGCCACAGATACGCAGTATTTT.

The rearrangement links TRBV4-1 to TRBJ2-3, with 11 bases that match TRBD2. Germline CDR1 and CDR2: MGHRA and YSYEKL. Trimming took 4 bases from V and 6 from J; bases not matched to a gene: 9. The CDR3 is 16 residues long. The CDR3 loop is CASSRPTSGRRDTQYF. The CDR3 DNA reads as TGCGCCAGCAGCCGCCCAACTAGCGGGAGACGTGATACGCAGTATTTT.

The J gene is TRBJ1-1, the V gene TRBV6-6, with D uncertain. Trimming pared 6 bases from V and 5 bases from J, leaving 10 bases between. CDR1 MNHNY and CDR2 SVGAGI come from the germline V gene (reference sequence). The CDR3 sequence is 12 residues long. In nucleotides, the CDR3 is TGTGCCAGCAGCTCTCGAGGTACTGAAGCTTTCTTT. It specifies CASSSRGTEAFF.

V gene TRBV7-8 combines with J gene TRBJ1-5; no firm D call. The CDR3 is 14 amino acids. Trimming cost V 1 base and J 3 bases, with 7 bases left between them. Germline CDR1 and CDR2: SGHVS and FQNEAQ. CDR3 DNA sequence: TGTGCCAGCAGCTTAGAACAGTACAATCAGCCCCAGCATTTT. Translation: CASSLEQYNQPQHF. Together with reference TRBV7-8 and TRBJ1-5, the CDR3 gives the full variable domain: GAGVSQSPRYKVAKRGQDVALRCDPISGHVSLFWYQQALGQGPEFLTYFQNEAQLDKSGLPSDRFFAERPEGSVSTLKIQRTQQEDSAVYLCASSLEQYNQPQHFGDGTRLSIL.

This clone was found once. This chain connects TRBV27 to TRBJ2-7; 7 nucleotides align to TRBD1. J was trimmed by 4 bases and V by 5 bases; bases with no gene match: 8. The V gene's germline CDR1 is MNHEY and CDR2 SMNVEV (reference sequence). The CDR3 has 14 residues. The CDR3 DNA sequence: TGTGCCAGCAGTATACAGGGGTCAGGGTACGAGCAGTACTTC. Protein: CASSIQGSGYEQYF.

V is TRBV29-1 and J is TRBJ2-7; TRBD1 matches at 11 bases. With 8 bases clipped from V and 3 bases from J, the junction kept 6 bases outside the gene matches. From germline, CDR1 is SQVTM and CDR2 ANQGSEA. CDR3 size: 13 residues. The CDR3 bases are TGCAGCACGCAGGGGACAGGGGGCTACGAGCAGTACTTC. Amino acid sequence: CSTQGTGGYEQYF.